This entry features one T cell receptor (beta chain) sequence. The data are from a study of blood T cell repertoires in COVID-19. Libraries were prepared by immunoSEQ multiplex PCR; TCRdb keeps only in-frame clonotypes and omits some of them. The sample carries around 380,000 clones, 70% to 90% recorded once. The sequence was collected from a man aged 25-45 years who had recovered from COVID-19. Material: PBMCs or T cells enriched from blood (not recorded which).

CDR3 DNA sequence: TGCAGCGTTGAAGATCGTACGTTCAGCTCCTACAATGAGCAGTTCTTC. Translated: CSVEDRTFSSYNEQFF. The chain carries TRBV29-1 and TRBJ2-1, with no clear D. The CDR3 is 16 amino acids. Trimming removed 0 bases from V and 0 bases from J, with 12 bases in between. CDR1 and CDR2 from the germline V gene are SQVTM and ANQGSEA.